What follows are 7 T cell receptor beta chains derived from one specimen sequenced in a study of a mutant IDH1 vaccine in newly diagnosed glioma (dated by TCRdb to about 2021). Their target antigens are unknown. What this sample's time point label stands for: week 47, end of study. Each vaccine dose, consisting of 300 ug of a 20-mer mutant IDH1 peptide in Montanide, was administered subcutaneously with topical imiquimod. The library was obtained by the immunoSEQ multiplex PCR assay. In TCRdb, the immuneACCESS table is reduced to in-frame sequences with V and J assigned. These tables do not hold every clone; where another copy was compared, an unresolved V gene accounts for under half, and the others remain unexplained. Across this sample there are nearly 50,000 clones, with 65% to 85% seen only once. The ten largest clones add up to about 4.5% of the sample. This material consisted of PBMCs, taken from a glioma patient whose treatment included an IDH1 peptide vaccine. Source of these receptors: a young woman with glioma. Some clones in this sample may be carry-over from other donors' samples.

This chain connects TRBV9 to TRBJ2-5; 7 bases map to TRBD2. The CDR3 is 16 amino acids. Germline trimming cut 3 bases from V and 4 bases from J; bases unmatched to any gene: 12. The V gene's germline CDR1 is SGDLS and CDR2 YYNGEE. Here the CDR3 DNA reads TGTGCCAGCAGCGCCCCTACGGCTTCGGGGGGAGAGACCCAGTACTTC. Residues: CASSAPTASGGETQYF. The complete variable domain, with remaining parts taken from reference TRBV9 and TRBJ2-5, reads DSGVTQTPKHLITATGQRVTLRCSPRSGDLSVYWYQQSLDQGLQFLIQYYNGEERAKGNILERFSAQQFPDLHSELNLSSLELGDSALYFCASSAPTASGGETQYFGPGTRLLVL.

The chain carries TRBV5-1 and TRBJ2-7; no firm D call. V gave up 4 bases and J gave up 5 bases, with 13 bases separating them. Germline CDR1 is SGHRS and CDR2 is YFSETQ. This CDR3 is 13 amino acids long. CDR3 in amino acids: CASSPRSSNEQYF. Here the CDR3 DNA reads TGCGCCAGCAGCCCCAGGAGTTCCAACGAGCAGTACTTC.

V gene TRBV25-1 combines with J gene TRBJ2-2; D is uncertain. Looked up from germline, CDR1 is MGHDK and CDR2 is SYGVNS. Trimming shortened V by 3 bases and J by 4 bases, and 12 bases separated the two germline ends. This CDR3 has 15 amino acids. CDR3 residues: CASSELVLPTGELFF. CDR3 DNA: TGTGCCAGCAGTGAGCTTGTTCTACCCACCGGGGAGCTGTTTTTT.

The chain joins TRBV5-6 to TRBJ1-1; no clear D gene. This CDR3 has 11 amino acids. Trimming removed 4 bases at V and 1 base at J, with 2 bases between. Germline CDR1 and CDR2: SGHDT and YYEEEE. As DNA, the CDR3 is TGTGCCAGCAGCCAGAACACTGAAGCTTTCTTT. Amino acid sequence: CASSQNTEAFF.

The chain joins TRBV20-1 to TRBJ1-2; the D gene is possibly TRBD1 (5 bases). The CDR3 has 11 amino acids. The germline V gene has CDR1 DFQATT and CDR2 SNEGSKA (reference sequence). Trimming removed 0 bases at V and 9 bases at J, with 8 bases between. The CDR3 DNA follows: TGCAGTGCTAGAGATGGGGGAAGCTACACCTTC. This translates into CSARDGGSYTF.

This chain joins TRBV5-5 and TRBJ1-1; D ambiguous. Germline CDR1 reads SGHKS; CDR2 reads YYEKEE (reference sequence). The CDR3 length is 11 residues. V lost 4 bases and J 0 bases, leaving 1 base between the germline ends. As DNA, the CDR3 is TGTGCCAGCAGCATGAACACTGAAGCTTTCTTT. Its protein product is CASSMNTEAFF.

As for this clone: Additional DNA sequences in this sample encode the identical CDR3. The chain recombines TRBV5-1 with TRBJ2-5, with D possibly matching TRBD1 (5 bases). The CDR3 extends over 14 amino acids. V lost 0 bases to trimming and J lost 2 bases, with 8 bases between them. Germline V gene data show CDR1 as SGHRS and CDR2 as YFSETQ. CDR3 coding DNA: TGCGCCAGCAGCTTGGGACAGTTACAAGAGACCCAGTACTTC. Protein product: CASSLGQLQETQYF.